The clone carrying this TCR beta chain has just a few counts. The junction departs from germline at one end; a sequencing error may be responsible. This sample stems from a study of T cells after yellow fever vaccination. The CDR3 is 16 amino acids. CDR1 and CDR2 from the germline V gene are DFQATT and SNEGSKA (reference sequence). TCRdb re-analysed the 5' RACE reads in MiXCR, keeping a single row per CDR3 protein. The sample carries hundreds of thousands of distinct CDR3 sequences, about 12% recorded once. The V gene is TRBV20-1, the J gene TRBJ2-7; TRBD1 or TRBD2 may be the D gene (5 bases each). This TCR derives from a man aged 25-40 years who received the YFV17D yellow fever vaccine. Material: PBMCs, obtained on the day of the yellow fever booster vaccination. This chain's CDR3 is CCATDKIGTGRYEQYF. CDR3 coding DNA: TGCTGTGCTACAGATAAGATCGGGACCGGGCGCTACGAGCAGTACTTC.